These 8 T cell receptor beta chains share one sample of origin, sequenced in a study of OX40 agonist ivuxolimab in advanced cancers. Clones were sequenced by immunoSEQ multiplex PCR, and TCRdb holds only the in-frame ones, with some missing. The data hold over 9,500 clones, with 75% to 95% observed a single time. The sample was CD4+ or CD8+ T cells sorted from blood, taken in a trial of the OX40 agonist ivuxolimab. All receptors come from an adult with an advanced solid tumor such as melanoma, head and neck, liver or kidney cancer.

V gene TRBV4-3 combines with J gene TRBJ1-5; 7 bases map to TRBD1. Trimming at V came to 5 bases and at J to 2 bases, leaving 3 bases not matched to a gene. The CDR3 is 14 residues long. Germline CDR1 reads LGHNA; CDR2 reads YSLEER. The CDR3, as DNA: TGCGCCAGCAGCTTCGACAGGGGCAATCAGCCCCAGCATTTT. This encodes CASSFDRGNQPQHF.

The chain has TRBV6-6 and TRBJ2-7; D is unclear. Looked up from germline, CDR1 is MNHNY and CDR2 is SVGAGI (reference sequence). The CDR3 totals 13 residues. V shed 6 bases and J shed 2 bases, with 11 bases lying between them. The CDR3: CASSPTTTYEQYF. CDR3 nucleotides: TGTGCCAGCAGCCCTACAACTACCTACGAGCAGTACTTC.

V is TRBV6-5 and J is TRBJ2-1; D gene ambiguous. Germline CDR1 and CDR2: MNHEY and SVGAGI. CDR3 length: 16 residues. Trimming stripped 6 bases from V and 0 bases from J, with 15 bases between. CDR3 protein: CASSYTATHSYNEQFF. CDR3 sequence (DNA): TGTGCCAGCAGCTACACCGCTACCCACTCCTACAATGAGCAGTTCTTC.

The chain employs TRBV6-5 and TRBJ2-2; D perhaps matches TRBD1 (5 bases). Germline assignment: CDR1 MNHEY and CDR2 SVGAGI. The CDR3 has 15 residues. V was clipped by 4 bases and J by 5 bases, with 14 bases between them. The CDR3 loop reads CASSLLTATTGELFF. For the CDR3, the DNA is TGTGCCAGCAGTTTATTGACAGCAACAACCGGGGAGCTGTTTTTT.

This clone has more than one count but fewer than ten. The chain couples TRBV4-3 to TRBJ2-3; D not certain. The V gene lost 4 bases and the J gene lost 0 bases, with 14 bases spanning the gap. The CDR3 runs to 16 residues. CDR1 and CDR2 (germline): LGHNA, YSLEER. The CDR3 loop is CASSPRWAGSTDTQYF. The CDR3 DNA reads TGCGCCAGCAGCCCCCGCTGGGCCGGGAGCACAGATACGCAGTATTTT.

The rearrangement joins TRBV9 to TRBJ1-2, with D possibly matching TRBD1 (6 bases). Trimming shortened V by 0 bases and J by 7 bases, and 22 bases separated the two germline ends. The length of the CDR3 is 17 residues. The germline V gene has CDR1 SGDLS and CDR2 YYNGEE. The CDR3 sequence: CASSVEMEGVYLTGYTF. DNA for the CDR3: TGTGCCAGCAGCGTAGAAATGGAGGGGGTGTATCTGACTGGCTACACCTTC.

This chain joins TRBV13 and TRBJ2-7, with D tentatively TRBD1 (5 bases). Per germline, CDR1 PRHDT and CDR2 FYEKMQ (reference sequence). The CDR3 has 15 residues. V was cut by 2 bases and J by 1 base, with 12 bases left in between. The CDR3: CASSLQGILSYEQYF. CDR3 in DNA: TGTGCCAGCAGCTTACAGGGCATTTTGTCCTACGAGCAGTACTTC.

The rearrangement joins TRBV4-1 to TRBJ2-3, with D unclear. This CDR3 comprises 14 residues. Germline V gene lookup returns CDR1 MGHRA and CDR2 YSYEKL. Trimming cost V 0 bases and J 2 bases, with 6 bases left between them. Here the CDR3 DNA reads TGCGCCAGCAGCCAAGATCCCATCACAGATACGCAGTATTTT. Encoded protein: CASSQDPITDTQYF.